This T cell receptor (beta chain) stems from a study of T cell responses to AZD1222 COVID-19 vaccine (dated by TCRdb to 2020 to 2023). For the wider study: A total of approximately 240 trial participants underwent TCR sequencing, of whom about 210 had received two doses of AZD1222 and about 25 had received two doses of the MenACWY control vaccine. Trial participants were enrolled by age into 18-55, 56-69 and 70-plus year subgroups, with roughly 150, 30 and 60 TCR-sequenced participants respectively.

Comments on this clone: The antigen it binds to is not known. Base qualities are not provided; no much larger clone lies one nucleotide away.

The cysteine opens and the phenylalanine closes a CDR3 of 15 amino acids. The retained sequence is limited to the CDR3, 45 bases, with the frame set at the first base. Ends trimmed: V by 5 bases, J by 3 bases; bases unmatched to a gene: 4. The germline V gene provides CDR1 MGHRA and CDR2 YSYEKL. Here is what the overall study found, with its caveats: Reportedly, close to half of the unique spike-specific TCRs recognized epitopes lying outside the regions that are mutated in the B.1.351 and B.1.1.7 variants. Because no day 14 peak-response samples were available, the repertoires could be characterized only after the peak T cell response. Vaccine-associated CD4 TCRs spanned the whole spike protein, with dominant responses in regions 160-218 and 743-854. In the small 56-69-year group, the increase in depth fell short of significance, most likely because of low power. A significant rise in spike-specific TCR breadth and depth was observed after two AZD1222 doses relative to day 0 and relative to MenACWY recipients. Conclusions about previously exposed vaccinees are limited, since just five to seven AZD1222 recipients were seropositive for SARS-CoV-2 at baseline. Participants were mostly white British and included more females than males, and it was suggested by the authors that clonal diversity may have been underestimated.

The CDR3 regions of human TCRbeta chains were analyzed by immunosequencing. From the authors' description of their analysis: TCRs in the repertoires were compared against a reference library of SARS-CoV-2-specific TCRs that had been generated with the MIRA antigen-specificity platform. Breadth was defined as the fraction of unique TCRs that were SARS-CoV-2-associated, and depth was defined as the fraction of total T cells that were SARS-CoV-2-associated. Each spike-specific TCR was assigned to its reactive spike region and to a CD4 or CD8 class using the MIRA data. Log10-transformed breadth and depth values were compared by one-way ANOVA with Sidak's multiple comparisons tests. TCRdb carries this immuneACCESS record with in-frame sequences only. Its versions omit some clonotypes, under half of them owing to an unresolved V gene in the studies checked, with the rest unexplained. V and J calls and clone size are given by that table; D and trimming were obtained from the DNA. Present in this sample are some 97,000 clones, about 87% of which were seen just once. 4.2% of the sample goes to the ten largest clones.

This specimen's time point label, interpreted: baseline before first vaccination. The treatment or condition label corresponds to: meningococcal conjugate vaccine given as trial control. The vaccinee samples were drawn from two UK trials, COV001 and COV002, one of which was a single-blind randomized controlled phase 2/3 trial testing AZD1222 (ChAdOx1 nCoV-19) in healthy adults. For TCRbeta chain sequencing, PBMC samples from trial participants were taken at day 0 and at day 28 after the second dose. The V and J segments used are TRBV4-1 and TRBJ2-2, and 9 junctional nucleotides match TRBD1. Sequenced material: peripheral blood, taken on day 0 of MenACWY control vaccination. This TCR derives from an adult in good health. The CDR3: CASSAGQGYTGELFF. The sequenced DNA is TGCGCCAGCAGCGCGGGACAGGGTTACACCGGGGAGCTGTTTTTT.